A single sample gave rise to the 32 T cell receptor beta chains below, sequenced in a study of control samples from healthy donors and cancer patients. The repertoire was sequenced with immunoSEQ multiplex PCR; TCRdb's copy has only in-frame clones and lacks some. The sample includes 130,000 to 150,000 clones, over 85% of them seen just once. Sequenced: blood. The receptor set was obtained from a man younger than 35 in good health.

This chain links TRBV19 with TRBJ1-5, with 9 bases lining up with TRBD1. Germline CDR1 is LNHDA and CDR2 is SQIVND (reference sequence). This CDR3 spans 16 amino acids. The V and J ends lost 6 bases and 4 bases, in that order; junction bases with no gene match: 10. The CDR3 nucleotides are TGTGCCAGTAGCCTAGACAGGGGGGGGGCGAATCAGCCCCAGCATTTT. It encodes CASSLDRGGANQPQHF.

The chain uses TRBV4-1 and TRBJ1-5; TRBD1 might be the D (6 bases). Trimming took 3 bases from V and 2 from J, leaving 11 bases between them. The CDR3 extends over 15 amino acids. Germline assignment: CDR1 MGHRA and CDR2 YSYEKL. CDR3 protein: CASSHAYRGNQPQHF. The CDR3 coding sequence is TGCGCCAGCAGCCACGCTTACAGGGGCAATCAGCCCCAGCATTTT.

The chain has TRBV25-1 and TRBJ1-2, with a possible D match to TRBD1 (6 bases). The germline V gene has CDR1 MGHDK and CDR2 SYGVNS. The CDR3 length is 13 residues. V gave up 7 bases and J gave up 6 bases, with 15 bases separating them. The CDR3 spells CASKGGLSDGYTF. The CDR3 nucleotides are TGTGCCAGCAAAGGGGGTCTTTCAGATGGCTACACCTTC.

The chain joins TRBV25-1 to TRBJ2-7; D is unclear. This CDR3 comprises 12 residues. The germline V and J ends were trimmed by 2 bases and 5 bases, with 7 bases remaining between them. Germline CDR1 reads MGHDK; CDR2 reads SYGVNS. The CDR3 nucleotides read TGTGCCAGCAGTGAAGTCTGGGACGAGCAGTACTTC. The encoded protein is CASSEVWDEQYF.

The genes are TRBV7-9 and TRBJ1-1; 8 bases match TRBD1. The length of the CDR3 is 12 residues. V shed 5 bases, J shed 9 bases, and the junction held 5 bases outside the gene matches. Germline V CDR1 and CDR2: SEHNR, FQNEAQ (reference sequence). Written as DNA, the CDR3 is TGTGCCAGCAGCGTGGGGGACAGGAAAGCTTTCTTT. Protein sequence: CASSVGDRKAFF.

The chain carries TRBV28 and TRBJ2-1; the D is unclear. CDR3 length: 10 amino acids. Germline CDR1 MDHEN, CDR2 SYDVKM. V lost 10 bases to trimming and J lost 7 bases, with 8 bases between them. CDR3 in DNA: TGTGCCACCCTCGGAAATGAGCAGTTCTTC. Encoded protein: CATLGNEQFF.

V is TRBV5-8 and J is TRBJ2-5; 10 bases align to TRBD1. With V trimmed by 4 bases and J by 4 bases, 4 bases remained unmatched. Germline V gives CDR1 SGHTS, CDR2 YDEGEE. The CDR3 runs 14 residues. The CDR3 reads CASSPGTGAETQYF. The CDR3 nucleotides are TGTGCCAGCAGCCCTGGGACAGGGGCAGAGACCCAGTACTTC.

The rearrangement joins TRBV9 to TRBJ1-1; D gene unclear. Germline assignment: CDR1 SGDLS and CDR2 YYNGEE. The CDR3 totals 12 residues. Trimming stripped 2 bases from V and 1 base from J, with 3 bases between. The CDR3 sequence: CASSVSNTEAFF. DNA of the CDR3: TGTGCCAGCAGCGTCTCGAACACTGAAGCTTTCTTT. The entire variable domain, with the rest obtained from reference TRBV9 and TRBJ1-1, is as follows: DSGVTQTPKHLITATGQRVTLRCSPRSGDLSVYWYQQSLDQGLQFLIQYYNGEERAKGNILERFSAQQFPDLHSELNLSSLELGDSALYFCASSVSNTEAFFGQGTRLTVV.

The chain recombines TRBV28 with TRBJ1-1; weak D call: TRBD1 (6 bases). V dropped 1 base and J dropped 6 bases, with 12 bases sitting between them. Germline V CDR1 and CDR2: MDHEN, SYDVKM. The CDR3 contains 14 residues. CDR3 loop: CASSLFLGGSEAFF. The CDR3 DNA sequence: TGTGCCAGCAGTTTATTCTTAGGGGGTTCTGAAGCTTTCTTT.

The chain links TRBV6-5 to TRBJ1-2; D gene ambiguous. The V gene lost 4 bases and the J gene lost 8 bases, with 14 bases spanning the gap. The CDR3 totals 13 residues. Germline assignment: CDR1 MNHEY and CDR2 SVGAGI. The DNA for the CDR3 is TGTGCCAGCAGTTTTAACGGGGTTCTGGGCTACACCTTC. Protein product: CASSFNGVLGYTF.

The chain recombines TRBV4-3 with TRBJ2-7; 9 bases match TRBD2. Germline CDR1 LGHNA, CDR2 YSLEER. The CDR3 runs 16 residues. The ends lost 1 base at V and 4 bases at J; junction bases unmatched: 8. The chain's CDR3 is CASSQAYSGSEYEQYF. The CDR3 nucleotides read TGCGCCAGCAGCCAAGCCTATAGCGGGAGTGAGTACGAGCAGTACTTC.

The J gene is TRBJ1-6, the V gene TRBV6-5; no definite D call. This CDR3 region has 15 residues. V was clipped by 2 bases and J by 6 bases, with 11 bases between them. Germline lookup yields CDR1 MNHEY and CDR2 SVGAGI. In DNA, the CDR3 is TGTGCCAGCAGTTACGCCCGCTACGGTAATTCACCCCTCCACTTT. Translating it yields CASSYARYGNSPLHF.

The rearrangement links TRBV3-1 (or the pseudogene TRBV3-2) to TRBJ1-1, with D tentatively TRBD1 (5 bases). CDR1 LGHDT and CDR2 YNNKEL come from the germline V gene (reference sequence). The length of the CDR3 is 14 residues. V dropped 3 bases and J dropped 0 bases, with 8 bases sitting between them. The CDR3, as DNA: TGTGCCAGCAGCCAGGGGCCCATGAACACTGAAGCTTTCTTT. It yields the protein CASSQGPMNTEAFF.

The CDR3 protein is CASRNPGGGGSYEQYF. CDR3 in DNA: TGTGCCAGCAGAAACCCTGGGGGTGGGGGATCCTACGAGCAGTACTTC. The V call is TRBV11-2, the J call TRBJ2-7; the D call may be TRBD1 or TRBD2 (5 bases each). V lost 6 bases, J lost 1 base, and 19 bases lay in between. Per germline, CDR1 SGHAT and CDR2 FQNNGV. This CDR3 is 16 amino acids long.

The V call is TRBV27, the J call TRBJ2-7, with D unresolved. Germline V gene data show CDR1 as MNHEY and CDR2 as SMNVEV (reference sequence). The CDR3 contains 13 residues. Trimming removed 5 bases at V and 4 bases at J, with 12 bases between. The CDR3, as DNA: TGTGCCAGCAGTCTCGGACGTGGGTACGAGCAGTACTTC. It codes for CASSLGRGYEQYF.

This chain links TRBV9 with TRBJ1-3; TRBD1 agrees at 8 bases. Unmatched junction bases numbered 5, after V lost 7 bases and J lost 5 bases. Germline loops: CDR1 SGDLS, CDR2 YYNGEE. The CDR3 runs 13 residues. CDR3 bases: TGTGCCAGCCGACAGGGGTCGAGAAACACCATATATTTT. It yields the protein CASRQGSRNTIYF.

In DNA form, the CDR3 reads TGCAGCGTTCATGGGGACAGGTCACGGGCCGGGGAGCTGTTTTTT. Its translation: CSVHGDRSRAGELFF. The chain couples TRBV29-1 to TRBJ2-2, with 8 bases fitting TRBD1. CDR1 and CDR2 (germline): SQVTM, ANQGSEA. Germline trimming cut 5 bases from V and 6 bases from J; bases unmatched to any gene: 11. The CDR3 sequence is 15 residues long.

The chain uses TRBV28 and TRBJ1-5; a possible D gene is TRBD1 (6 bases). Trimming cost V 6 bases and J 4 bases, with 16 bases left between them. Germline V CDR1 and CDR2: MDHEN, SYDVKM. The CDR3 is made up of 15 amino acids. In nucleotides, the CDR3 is TGTGCCAGCAGACTGTCCGACAGGCCAAATCAGCCCCAGCATTTT. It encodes CASRLSDRPNQPQHF.

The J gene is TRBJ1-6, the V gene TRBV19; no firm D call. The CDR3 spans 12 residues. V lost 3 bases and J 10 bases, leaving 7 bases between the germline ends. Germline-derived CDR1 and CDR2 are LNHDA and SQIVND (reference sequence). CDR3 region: CASSIVGSPLHF. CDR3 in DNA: TGTGCCAGTAGTATCGTCGGCTCACCCCTCCACTTT.

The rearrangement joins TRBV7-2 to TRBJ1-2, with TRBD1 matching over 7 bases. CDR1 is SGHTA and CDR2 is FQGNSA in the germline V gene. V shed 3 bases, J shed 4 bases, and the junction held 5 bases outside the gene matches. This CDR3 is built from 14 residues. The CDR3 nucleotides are TGTGCCAGCAGCTTGGGGGGACAGTCCTATGGCTACACCTTC. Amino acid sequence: CASSLGGQSYGYTF. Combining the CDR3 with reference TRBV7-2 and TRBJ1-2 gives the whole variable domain GAGVSQSPSNKVTEKGKDVELRCDPISGHTALYWYRQSLGQGLEFLIYFQGNSAPDKSGLPSDRFSAERTGGSVSTLTIQRTQQEDSAVYLCASSLGGQSYGYTFGSGTRLTVV.

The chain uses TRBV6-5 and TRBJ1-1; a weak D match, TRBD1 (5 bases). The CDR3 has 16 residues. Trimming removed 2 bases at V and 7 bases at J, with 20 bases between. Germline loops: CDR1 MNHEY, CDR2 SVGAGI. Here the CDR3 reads CASSYGGLVRGFEAFF. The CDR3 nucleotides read TGTGCCAGCAGTTACGGGGGGTTGGTGAGGGGATTTGAAGCTTTCTTT.

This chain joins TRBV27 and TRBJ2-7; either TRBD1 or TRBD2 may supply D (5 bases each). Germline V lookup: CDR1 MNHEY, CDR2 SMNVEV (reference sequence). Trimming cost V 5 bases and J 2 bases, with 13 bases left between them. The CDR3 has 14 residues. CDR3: CASSPGRKTYEQYF. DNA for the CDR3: TGTGCCAGCAGTCCGGGACGGAAAACCTACGAGCAGTACTTC.

The CDR3 loop is CASRLGAEAFF. The CDR3 bases are TGCGCCAGCAGACTGGGGGCTGAAGCTTTCTTT. The gene calls are TRBV4-1 and TRBJ1-1; possibly TRBD1 for D (5 bases). V lost 6 bases, J lost 6 bases, and 8 bases lay in between. The germline CDR1 and CDR2 sequences are MGHRA and YSYEKL. This CDR3 is 11 amino acids long.

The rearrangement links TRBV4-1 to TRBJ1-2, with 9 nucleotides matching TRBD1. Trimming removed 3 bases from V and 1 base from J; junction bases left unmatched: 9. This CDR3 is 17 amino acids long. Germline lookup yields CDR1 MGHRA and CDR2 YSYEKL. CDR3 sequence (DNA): TGCGCCAGCAGCCACAAAGAAGGGACAGGGAATAACTATGGCTACACCTTC. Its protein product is CASSHKEGTGNNYGYTF.

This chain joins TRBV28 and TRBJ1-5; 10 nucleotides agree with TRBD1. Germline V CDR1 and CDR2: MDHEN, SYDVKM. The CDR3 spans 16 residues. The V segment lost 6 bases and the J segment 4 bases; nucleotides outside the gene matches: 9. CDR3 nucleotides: TGTGCCAGCAGCTCCTCGACAGGGGGCAAGAATCAGCCCCAGCATTTT. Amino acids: CASSSSTGGKNQPQHF. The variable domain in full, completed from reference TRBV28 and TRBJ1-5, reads DVKVTQSSRYLVKRTGEKVFLECVQDMDHENMFWYRQDPGLGLRLIYFSYDVKMKEKGDIPEGYSVSREKKERFSLILESASTNQTSMYLCASSSSTGGKNQPQHFGDGTRLSIL.

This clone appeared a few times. CDR3 region: CASSLRLAGEQFF. CDR3 nucleotide sequence: TGTGCCAGCAGTTTAAGACTAGCCGGTGAGCAGTTCTTC. This chain connects TRBV27 to TRBJ2-1; 7 bases align to TRBD2. Per germline, CDR1 MNHEY and CDR2 SMNVEV (reference sequence). CDR3 length: 13 residues. With V trimmed by 2 bases and J by 9 bases, 4 bases remained unmatched.

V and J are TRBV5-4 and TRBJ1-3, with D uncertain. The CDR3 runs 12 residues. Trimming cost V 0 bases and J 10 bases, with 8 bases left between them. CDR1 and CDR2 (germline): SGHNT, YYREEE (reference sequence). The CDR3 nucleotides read TGTGCCAGCAGCTTGGACAGCAGAACCATATATTTT. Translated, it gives CASSLDSRTIYF. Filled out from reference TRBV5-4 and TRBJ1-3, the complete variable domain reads ETGVTQSPTHLIKTRGQQVTLRCSSQSGHNTVSWYQQALGQGPQFIFQYYREEENGRGNFPPRFSGLQFPNYSSELNVNALELDDSALYLCASSLDSRTIYFGEGSWLTVV.

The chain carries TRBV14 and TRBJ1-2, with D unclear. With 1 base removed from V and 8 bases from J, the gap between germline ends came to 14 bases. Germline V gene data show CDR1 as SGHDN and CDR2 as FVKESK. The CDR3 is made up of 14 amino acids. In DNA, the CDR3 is TGTGCCAGCAGCCAAGTGTCGGGCACTTGGGGCTACACCTTC. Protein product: CASSQVSGTWGYTF.

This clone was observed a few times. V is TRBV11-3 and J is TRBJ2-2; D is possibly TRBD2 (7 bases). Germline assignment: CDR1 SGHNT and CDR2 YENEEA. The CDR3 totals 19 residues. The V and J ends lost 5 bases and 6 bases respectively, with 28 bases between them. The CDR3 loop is CASSPRRGAGLSGAGELFF. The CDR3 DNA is TGTGCCAGCAGCCCAAGACGGGGGGCCGGTTTATCAGGAGCCGGGGAGCTGTTTTTT. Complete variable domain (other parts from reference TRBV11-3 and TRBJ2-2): EAGVVQSPRYKIIEKKQPVAFWCNPISGHNTLYWYLQNLGQGPELLIRYENEEAVDDSQLPKDRFSAERLKGVDSTLKIQPAELGDSAVYLCASSPRRGAGLSGAGELFFGEGSRLTVL.

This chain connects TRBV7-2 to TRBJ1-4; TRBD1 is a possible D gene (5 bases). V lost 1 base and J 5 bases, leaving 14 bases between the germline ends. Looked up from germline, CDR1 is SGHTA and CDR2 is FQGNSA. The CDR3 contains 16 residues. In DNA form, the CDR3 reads TGTGCCAGCAGCTTAGTCGGTATGACAGCAAATGAAAAACTGTTTTTT. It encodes CASSLVGMTANEKLFF.

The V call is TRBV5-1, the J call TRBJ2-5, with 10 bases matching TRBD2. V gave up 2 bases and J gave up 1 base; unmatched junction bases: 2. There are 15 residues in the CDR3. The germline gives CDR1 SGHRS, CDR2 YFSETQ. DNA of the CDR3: TGCGCCAGCAGCTTACTAGCGGGGTCCCAAGAGACCCAGTACTTC. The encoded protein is CASSLLAGSQETQYF.

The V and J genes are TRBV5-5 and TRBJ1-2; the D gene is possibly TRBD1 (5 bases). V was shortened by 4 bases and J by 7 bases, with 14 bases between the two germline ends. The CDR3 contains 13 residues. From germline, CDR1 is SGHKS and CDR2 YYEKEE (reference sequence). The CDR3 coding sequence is TGTGCCAGCAGCCTAGGGACTTCGGTTGGCTACACCTTC. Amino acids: CASSLGTSVGYTF.